Each of the 5 T cell receptor beta chains below was sequenced from the same sample in a study of molecular identifiers for immune sequencing clone quantification. Each CDR3 protein gets one entry after TCRdb re-called the PCR reads with MiXCR. The data hold under 650,000 distinct CDR3 sequences, with about 20% observed a single time. Sequenced material: naive CD8+ T cells from blood, with Jurkat cell RNA spiked in. The sample's subset: FACS-sorted CD8+CD4-CCR7+CD45RA+ naive T cells. These TCRs come from a human donor in good health. Some libraries in this study had Jurkat cell RNA spiked in.

This clonotype was observed at least ten times. The chain links TRBV7-9 to TRBJ2-5; D gene unclear. From germline, CDR1 is SEHNR and CDR2 FQNEAQ (reference sequence). The V gene lost 5 bases and the J gene lost 2 bases, with 12 bases spanning the gap. The CDR3 length is 14 residues. Here the CDR3 reads CASSKVQVQETQYF. CDR3 in DNA: TGTGCCAGCAGCAAAGTCCAGGTTCAAGAGACCCAGTACTTC.

For this clonotype: The junction does not match germline at one end; this may be a read error. For the CDR3, the DNA is TGTGCCAGCAGCTTAAGGGGGGGACTACCGCCAGAGACCCAGTACTTT. As protein: CASSLRGGLPPETQYF. V gene TRBV7-3 combines with J gene TRBJ2-5; 7 bases fit TRBD2. The CDR3 runs to 16 residues. Per germline, CDR1 SGHTA and CDR2 FQGTGA.

This clonotype was picked up many times. This rearrangement joins TRBV4-1 to TRBJ1-2; D call uncertain. The CDR3 length is 15 residues. V was trimmed by 1 base and J by 0 bases, leaving 9 bases between them. The germline V gene encodes CDR1 MGHRA and CDR2 YSYEKL. CDR3 in amino acids: CASSQVADANYGYTF. CDR3 sequence (DNA): TGCGCCAGCAGCCAAGTAGCAGACGCTAACTATGGCTACACCTTC.

A remark on this clonotype: This could be a read error, since a much larger clone is one nucleotide away. This chain uses TRBV14 with TRBJ1-2; tentative D call: TRBD1 (6 bases). The germline gives CDR1 SGHDN, CDR2 FVKESK. The CDR3 covers 13 residues. The CDR3 loop is CASSQDSNYGYAF. In nucleotides, the CDR3 is TGTGCCAGCAGCCAGGACAGTAACTATGGCTACGCCTTC.

This clonotype occurred a few times. This chain joins TRBV4-3 and TRBJ2-7; 10 nucleotides align to TRBD1. Germline CDR1 reads LGHNA; CDR2 reads YSLEER. Trimming at V came to 1 base and at J to 3 bases, leaving 6 bases not matched to a gene. This CDR3 contains 16 residues. CDR3 loop: CASSQAAGTGVYEQYF. The CDR3 DNA reads as TGCGCCAGCAGCCAAGCAGCCGGGACAGGGGTCTACGAGCAGTACTTC.